This TCR beta chain was recovered during a study of shared clonotypes between healthy human individuals. Study at large: In total, the donors were two women and a few men aged 18 to 49. Donors had three CD4 naive, three CD4 memory, two CD8 naive and one CD8 memory plate apiece.

TCRdb keeps only in-frame clones here, not all; method: immunoSEQ multiplex PCR. Here the sample spans a few million clones, approximately 95% being singletons. CDR1 is SGHTA and CDR2 is FQGTGA in the germline V gene. Deletions cut 7 bases from V and 3 bases from J, with 16 bases between. The CDR3 covers 14 residues. V usage is TRBV7-3 and J usage is TRBJ2-7; D possibly matches TRBD1 or TRBD2 (5 bases each). The sequencing input was naive CD4+ T cells from PBMCs. Noted subset: CD45RA+ positively selected. This sequence originates from a man between 18 and 29 years old in good health. Some clones in this sample may be carry-over from other donors' samples. The DNA for the CDR3 is TGTGCCAGCACCTTGGGGACGGAGATCTACGAGCAGTACTTC. This sequence encodes CASTLGTEIYEQYF.